These 14 T cell receptor beta chains were sequenced from one sample in a study of cytomegalovirus exposure and HLA in healthy donors. The method was immunoSEQ multiplex PCR; TCRdb's version includes in-frame clones alone and lacks a portion of them. The profile shows around 86,000 clones, approximately 95% of them singletons. Sequenced input: PBMCs. The source is a woman in her 30s in good health and CMV-seropositive.

J is TRBJ2-3 and V is TRBV29-1; perhaps TRBD2 as D (5 bases). The CDR3 covers 13 residues. Germline CDR1 and CDR2: SQVTM and ANQGSEA. The V gene lost 2 bases and the J gene lost 2 bases, with 8 bases spanning the gap. The CDR3 here is CSVETDFTDTQYF. The DNA for the CDR3 is TGCAGCGTTGAAACGGACTTCACAGATACGCAGTATTTT.

The rearrangement joins TRBV4-1 to TRBJ2-7; D is uncertain. CDR1 is MGHRA, CDR2 YSYEKL, per germline. Trimming pared 1 base from V and 9 bases from J, leaving 7 bases between. The CDR3 loop spans 11 amino acids. The CDR3: CASSQGLLQYF. The CDR3, as DNA: TGCGCCAGCAGCCAAGGGCTCCTGCAGTACTTC.

The J gene is TRBJ2-3, the V gene TRBV12-5, with D possibly matching TRBD1 (7 bases). The CDR3 is made up of 16 amino acids. The germline gives CDR1 LGHNT, CDR2 FRNRAP. V gave up 5 bases and J gave up 3 bases, with 18 bases separating them. CDR3 sequence: CASGDGAGGMTDTQYF. The CDR3, as DNA: TGTGCTAGTGGTGATGGGGCAGGGGGGATGACAGATACGCAGTATTTT.

The CDR3 is CASSLAELGFTGELFF. The CDR3, as DNA: TGTGCCAGCAGCTTAGCCGAATTGGGCTTCACCGGGGAGCTGTTTTTT. J is TRBJ2-2 and V is TRBV7-9; D unclear. The V end was cut by 0 bases, the J end by 4 bases, with 12 bases between. This CDR3 comprises 16 residues. CDR1 is SEHNR and CDR2 is FQNEAQ in the germline V gene (reference sequence).

V gene TRBV4-3 combines with J gene TRBJ2-5, with 10 bases aligning to TRBD2. From germline, CDR1 is LGHNA and CDR2 YSLEER. V was pared by 6 bases and J by 5 bases, with 12 bases of the junction left unmatched. The CDR3 totals 16 residues. This chain's CDR3 is CASSPTWKTSGETQYF. In DNA form, the CDR3 reads TGCGCCAGCAGTCCAACATGGAAGACTAGCGGGGAGACCCAGTACTTC.

This clone was seen a single time. This sequence joins TRBV7-2 and TRBJ2-1; 8 nucleotides match TRBD2. The CDR3 loop spans 15 amino acids. J was trimmed by 7 bases and V by 1 base; bases with no gene match: 6. CDR1 is SGHTA and CDR2 is FQGNSA in the germline V gene. The CDR3 region has the DNA TGTGCCAGCAGCTTAGAATCCCGGGGGGGAAATGAGCAGTTCTTC. This gives the protein CASSLESRGGNEQFF.

J is TRBJ2-1 and V is TRBV2, with D perhaps matching TRBD2 (6 bases). Germline V gives CDR1 SNHLY, CDR2 FYNNEI. The CDR3 is 16 residues long. V lost 1 base, J lost 3 bases, and 13 bases lay in between. The CDR3 is CASSEVAGRDYNEQFF. The CDR3 DNA reads as TGTGCCAGCAGTGAAGTGGCGGGACGAGACTACAATGAGCAGTTCTTC.

V usage is TRBV7-2 and J usage is TRBJ1-2, with TRBD1 matching 11 bases. There are 15 residues in the CDR3. Germline V gene data show CDR1 as SGHTA and CDR2 as FQGNSA. The V segment lost 4 bases and the J segment 4 bases; nucleotides outside the gene matches: 5. For the CDR3, the DNA is TGTGCCAGCAGCTCCTCCGGGACAGGGGGCTATGGCTACACCTTC. Its protein product is CASSSSGTGGYGYTF.

The chain has TRBV10-3 and TRBJ2-3; D might be TRBD1 (6 bases). The CDR3 covers 14 residues. Deletions cut 7 bases from V and 14 bases from J, with 25 bases between. Germline CDR1 and CDR2: ENHRY and SYGVKD. The CDR3 reads CAITSFPTGRPLYF. DNA for the CDR3: TGTGCCATCACCTCCTTTCCGACAGGCCGTCCTCTGTATTTT.

CDR3 sequence: CASSYARDRQYGYTF. CDR3 bases: TGTGCCAGCAGTTACGCCCGGGACAGACAGTATGGCTACACCTTC. The chain couples TRBV6-5 to TRBJ1-2; TRBD1 agrees at 7 bases. The trim removed 2 bases at V and 5 bases at J, leaving 8 bases unmatched. The CDR3 is 15 residues long. The germline V gene encodes CDR1 MNHEY and CDR2 SVGAGI.

The chain couples TRBV7-9 to TRBJ2-5, with D possibly TRBD2 on 6 matching bases. This CDR3 is 19 amino acids long. Germline V gene data show CDR1 as SEHNR and CDR2 as FQNEAQ (reference sequence). V was clipped by 0 bases and J by 2 bases, with 22 bases between them. CDR3 protein: CASSLAIFRRLAPQETQYF. The CDR3 bases are TGTGCCAGCAGCTTAGCGATCTTTCGGAGGCTAGCGCCTCAAGAGACCCAGTACTTC.

This chain connects TRBV4-1 to TRBJ2-7, with 8 bases lining up with TRBD1. Germline CDR1 and CDR2: MGHRA and YSYEKL. V gave up 3 bases and J gave up 0 bases; unmatched junction bases: 7. The CDR3 has 16 amino acids. In DNA form, the CDR3 reads TGCGCCAGCAGCCAGTACCCAGGGGGCAACTCCTACGAGCAGTACTTC. Translating gives CASSQYPGGNSYEQYF.

Comments on this clone: The junction shows a germline mismatch at one end, possibly a read error. The rearrangement links TRBV29-1 to TRBJ2-1, with D tentatively TRBD1 (5 bases). Germline lookup yields CDR1 SQVTM and CDR2 ANQGSEA. This CDR3 spans 14 amino acids. CDR3 sequence: CSAEVGVTYTEQFF. The CDR3 nucleotides are TGCAGCGCCGAGGTAGGGGTCACCTACACTGAGCAGTTCTTC.

The chain couples TRBV11-2 to TRBJ2-1, with D possibly being TRBD1 (6 bases). V lost 1 base and J lost 6, with 22 bases in between. The CDR3 runs 18 residues. Germline V gene sequence: CDR1 SGHAT, CDR2 FQNNGV. CDR3 protein: CASSLVGVQGRYSNEQFF. The CDR3 DNA sequence: TGTGCCAGCAGCTTAGTTGGAGTTCAGGGGAGATATTCCAATGAGCAGTTCTTC. The complete variable domain, with remaining parts taken from reference TRBV11-2 and TRBJ2-1, reads EAGVAQSPRYKIIEKRQSVAFWCNPISGHATLYWYQQILGQGPKLLIQFQNNGVVDDSQLPKDRFSAERLKGVDSTLKIQPAKLEDSAVYLCASSLVGVQGRYSNEQFFGPGTRLTVL.